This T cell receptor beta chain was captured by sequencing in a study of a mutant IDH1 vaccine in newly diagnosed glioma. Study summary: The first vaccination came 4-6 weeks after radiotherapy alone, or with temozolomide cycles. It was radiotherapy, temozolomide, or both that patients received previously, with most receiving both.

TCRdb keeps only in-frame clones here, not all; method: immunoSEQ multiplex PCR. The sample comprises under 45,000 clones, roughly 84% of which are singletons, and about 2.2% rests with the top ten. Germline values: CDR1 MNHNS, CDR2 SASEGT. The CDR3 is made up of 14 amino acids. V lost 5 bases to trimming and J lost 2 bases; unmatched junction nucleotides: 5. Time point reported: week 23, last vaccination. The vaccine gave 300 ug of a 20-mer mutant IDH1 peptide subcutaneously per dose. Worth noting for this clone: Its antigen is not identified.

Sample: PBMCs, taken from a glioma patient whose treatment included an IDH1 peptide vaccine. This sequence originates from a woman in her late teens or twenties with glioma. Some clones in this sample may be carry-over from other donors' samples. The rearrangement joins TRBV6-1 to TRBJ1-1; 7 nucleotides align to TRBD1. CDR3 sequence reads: CASSLNRGNTEAFF. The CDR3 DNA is TGTGCCAGCAGTCTCAACAGGGGAAACACTGAAGCTTTCTTT.